This TCR beta chain emerged from a study of blood T cell repertoires in COVID-19. Study-level background: Whether acute or convalescent, the COVID-19 samples came from the United States, Italy and Spain. T cells, B-cell-depleted T cells, or PBMCs supplied cDNA or gDNA.

Authors' analysis steps: Estimated nucleated cell counts came from reference gene primer amplification. TCRdb keeps only in-frame clones here, not all; method: immunoSEQ multiplex PCR. D and trimming come from the DNA, and the V and J calls and clone size come from that table. The sample shows over 45,000 clones, roughly 80% of them seen only once. CDR1 and CDR2 from the germline V gene are LNHDA and SQIVND (reference sequence). V dropped 5 bases and J dropped 2; count of bases not matched to a gene: 6. The CDR3 runs 14 residues. The sequence was collected from a human donor in a cohort sampled during active or convalescent COVID-19. Sequenced: peripheral blood. This chain links TRBV19 with TRBJ2-7; 7 bases fit TRBD1. This CDR3 is CASSWQGVAYEQYF. The CDR3 DNA sequence: TGTGCCAGTAGTTGGCAGGGGGTCGCCTACGAGCAGTACTTC.